The sample holds one count of the clone carrying this T cell receptor beta chain. CDR3 length equals 16 residues. V lost 4 bases, J lost 2 bases, and 18 bases lay in between. Germline CDR1 reads MNHEY; CDR2 reads SMNVEV (reference sequence). Clones were sequenced by immunoSEQ multiplex PCR, and TCRdb holds only the in-frame ones, with some missing. The data contain around 29,000 clones, 85% to 90% of them seen just once; the ten biggest clones take up more than 7.5%. The sample is drawn from a study of T cell changes during pregnancy in multiple sclerosis. The chain couples TRBV27 to TRBJ2-7; D is perhaps TRBD2 (7 bases). This clonotype was sampled from a female donor with multiple sclerosis, enrolled in a pregnancy study. Source: CD8+ T cells from peripheral blood mononuclear cells, taken after pregnancy. CDR3 protein: CASSYTGGLLPYEQYF. The CDR3 coding sequence is TGTGCCAGCAGTTATACGGGGGGCTTACTTCCCTACGAGCAGTACTTC.